This TCR beta chain was retrieved from a study of metastatic and nonmetastatic thyroid tumors. Background on the study: Repertoire data that came from the blood and tumor or nodule tissue of malignant and benign thyroid patients were compared. Study-level findings and limits: According to reports, the diversity of TCR beta was significantly higher in malignant thyroid tumors than in benign nodules, and this held in both blood and tumor samples.

The V segment lost 6 bases and the J segment 5 bases; nucleotides outside the gene matches: 5. This CDR3 has 14 amino acids. Germline V gives CDR1 SGHRS, CDR2 YFSETQ. In the study's own analysis: A papillary thyroid cancer distant-metastasis classifier was built from CDR3 differences across clinicopathological groups. TCRdb re-called clones via MiXCR from the PCR reads. These V and J calls are TCRdb output, not the study's own analysis. The sample yields roughly 21,000 clones, roughly 27% seen once. Thyroid surgery took place with no prior treatment in any patient. This clone appeared many times. Its antigen is undetermined.

The J gene is TRBJ2-1, the V gene TRBV5-1, with 10 bases aligning to TRBD2. The TCR comes from a male donor with papillary thyroid cancer or a benign thyroid nodule (not recorded which). Some clones in this sample may be carry-over from other donors' samples. The sequencing sample was made of tumor tissue. Here the CDR3 DNA reads TGCGCCAGCAACTACGGACTAGCGGACAATGAGCAGTTCTTC. Protein sequence: CASNYGLADNEQFF.